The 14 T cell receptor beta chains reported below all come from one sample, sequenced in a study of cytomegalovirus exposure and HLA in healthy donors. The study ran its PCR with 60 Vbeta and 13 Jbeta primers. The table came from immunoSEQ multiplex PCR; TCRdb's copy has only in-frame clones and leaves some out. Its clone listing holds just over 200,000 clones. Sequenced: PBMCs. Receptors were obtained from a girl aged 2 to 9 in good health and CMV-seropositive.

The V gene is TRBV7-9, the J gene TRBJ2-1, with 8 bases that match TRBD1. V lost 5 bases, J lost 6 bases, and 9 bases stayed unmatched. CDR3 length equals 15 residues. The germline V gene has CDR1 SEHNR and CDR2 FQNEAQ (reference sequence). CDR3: CASSPLGTGGNEQFF. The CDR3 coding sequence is TGTGCCAGCAGCCCCCTGGGTACAGGGGGCAATGAGCAGTTCTTC.

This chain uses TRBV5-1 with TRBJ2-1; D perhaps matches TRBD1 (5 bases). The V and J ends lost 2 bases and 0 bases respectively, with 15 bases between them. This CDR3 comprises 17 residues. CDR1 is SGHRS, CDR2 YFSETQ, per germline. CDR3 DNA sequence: TGCGCCAGCAGCTTAAAACGGCAGGGCCGCTCCTACAATGAGCAGTTCTTC. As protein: CASSLKRQGRSYNEQFF.

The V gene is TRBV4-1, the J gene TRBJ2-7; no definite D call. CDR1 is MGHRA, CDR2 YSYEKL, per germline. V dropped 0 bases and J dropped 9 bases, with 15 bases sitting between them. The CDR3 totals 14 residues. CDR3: CASSQENAVGGQYF. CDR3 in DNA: TGCGCCAGCAGCCAAGAAAATGCAGTCGGCGGGCAGTACTTC.

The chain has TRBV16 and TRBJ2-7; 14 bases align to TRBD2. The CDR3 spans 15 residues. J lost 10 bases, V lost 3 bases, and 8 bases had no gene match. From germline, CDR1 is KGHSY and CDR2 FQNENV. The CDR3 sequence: CASSHAAGLAGVQYF. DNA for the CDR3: TGTGCCAGCAGCCATGCGGCGGGACTAGCGGGAGTTCAGTACTTC.

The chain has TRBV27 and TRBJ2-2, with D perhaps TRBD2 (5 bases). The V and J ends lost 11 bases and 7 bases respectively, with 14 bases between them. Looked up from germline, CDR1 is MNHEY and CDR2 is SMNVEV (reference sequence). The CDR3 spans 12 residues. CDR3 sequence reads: CASRGVFGELFF. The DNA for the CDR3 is TGTGCCTCTCGGGGTGTTTTCGGGGAGCTGTTTTTT.

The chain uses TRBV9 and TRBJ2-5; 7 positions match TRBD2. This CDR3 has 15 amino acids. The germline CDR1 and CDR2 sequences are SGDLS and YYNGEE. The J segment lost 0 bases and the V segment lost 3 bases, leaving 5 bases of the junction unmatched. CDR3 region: CASSASAGDQETQYF. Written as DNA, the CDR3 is TGTGCCAGCAGCGCCTCGGCGGGGGACCAAGAGACCCAGTACTTC.

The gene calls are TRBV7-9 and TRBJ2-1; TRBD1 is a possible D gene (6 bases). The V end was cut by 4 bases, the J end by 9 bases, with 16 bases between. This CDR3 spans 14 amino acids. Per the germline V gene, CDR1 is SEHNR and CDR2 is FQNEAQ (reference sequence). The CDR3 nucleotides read TGTGCCAGCAGCTCTCCTGGACAGCTACGTGAGCAGTTCTTC. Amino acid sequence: CASSSPGQLREQFF.

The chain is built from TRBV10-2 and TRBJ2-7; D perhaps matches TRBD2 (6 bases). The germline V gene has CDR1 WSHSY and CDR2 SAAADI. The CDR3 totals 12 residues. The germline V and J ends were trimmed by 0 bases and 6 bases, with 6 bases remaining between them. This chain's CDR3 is CASSESGGEQYF. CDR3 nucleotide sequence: TGCGCCAGCAGTGAGTCGGGGGGCGAGCAGTACTTC.

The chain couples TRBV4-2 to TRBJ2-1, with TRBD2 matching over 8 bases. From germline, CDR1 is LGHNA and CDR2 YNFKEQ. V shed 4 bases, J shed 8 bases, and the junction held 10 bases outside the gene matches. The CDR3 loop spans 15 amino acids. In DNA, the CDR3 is TGTGCCAGCAGCCTCCAAGCGGGAGCCGGCTATGAGCAGTTCTTC. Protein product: CASSLQAGAGYEQFF.

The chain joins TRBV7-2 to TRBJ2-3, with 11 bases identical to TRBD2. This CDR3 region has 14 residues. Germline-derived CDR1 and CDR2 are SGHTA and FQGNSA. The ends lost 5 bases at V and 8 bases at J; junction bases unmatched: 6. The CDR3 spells CASSPTSGGGTQYF. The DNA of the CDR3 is TGTGCCAGCAGCCCAACTAGCGGGGGAGGTACGCAGTATTTT.

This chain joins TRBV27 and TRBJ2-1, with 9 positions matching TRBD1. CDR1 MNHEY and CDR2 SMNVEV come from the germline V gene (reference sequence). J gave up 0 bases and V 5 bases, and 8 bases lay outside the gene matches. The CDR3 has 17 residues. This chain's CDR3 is CASSPWTGESSYNEQFF. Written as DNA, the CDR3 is TGTGCCAGCAGTCCGTGGACAGGGGAGAGCTCCTACAATGAGCAGTTCTTC.

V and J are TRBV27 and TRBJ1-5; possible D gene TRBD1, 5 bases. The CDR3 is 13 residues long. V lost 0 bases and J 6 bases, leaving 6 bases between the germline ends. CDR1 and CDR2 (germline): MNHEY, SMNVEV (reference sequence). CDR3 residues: CASSLSQGQPQHF. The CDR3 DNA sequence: TGTGCCAGCAGTTTATCTCAGGGTCAGCCCCAGCATTTT.

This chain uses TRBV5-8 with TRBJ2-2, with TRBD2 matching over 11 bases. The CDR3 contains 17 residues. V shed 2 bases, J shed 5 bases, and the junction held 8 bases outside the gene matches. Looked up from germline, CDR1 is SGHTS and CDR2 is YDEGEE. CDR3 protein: CASSFKLAGDLTGELFF. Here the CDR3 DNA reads TGTGCCAGCAGCTTCAAACTAGCGGGAGACCTAACCGGGGAGCTGTTTTTT.

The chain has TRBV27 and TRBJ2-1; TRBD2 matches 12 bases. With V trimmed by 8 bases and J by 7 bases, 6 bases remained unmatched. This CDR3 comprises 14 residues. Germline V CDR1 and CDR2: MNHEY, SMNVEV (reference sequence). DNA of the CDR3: TGTGCCAGCGCGACTAGCGGGAGTAAGAATGAGCAGTTCTTC. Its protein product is CASATSGSKNEQFF.